One and the same sample provided the 13 T cell receptor beta chains below, sequenced in a study of OX40 agonist ivuxolimab in advanced cancers. Clones were sequenced by immunoSEQ multiplex PCR, and TCRdb holds only the in-frame ones, with some missing. The sample yields about 87,000 clones, 83% seen once. Source: CD4+ or CD8+ T cells sorted from blood, taken in a trial of the OX40 agonist ivuxolimab. The origin of the receptors is an adult with an advanced solid tumor such as melanoma, head and neck, liver or kidney cancer.

In its sample, this clone was seen once. The chain employs TRBV5-6 and TRBJ2-5; 9 nucleotides line up with TRBD2. V trimming: 1 base; J trimming: 5 bases; junction bases outside the gene matches: 9. Germline V gene lookup returns CDR1 SGHDT and CDR2 YYEEEE. CDR3 length: 16 residues. The CDR3 DNA follows: TGTGCCAGCAGCTTGTTTATAGTAGCGGGGGTTGAGACCCAGTACTTC. Protein sequence: CASSLFIVAGVETQYF.

Here the CDR3 DNA reads TGTGCCTGGAGCTCCGGACGGGACGAGCAGTACTTC. This sequence encodes CAWSSGRDEQYF. The V and J genes are TRBV30 and TRBJ2-7; the D is unclear. Trimming took off 3 bases at V and 5 bases at J, with 11 bases between the two ends. The CDR3 runs 12 residues. CDR1 GTSNPN and CDR2 SVGIG come from the germline V gene (reference sequence).

J is TRBJ2-3 and V is TRBV25-1, with 7 bases fitting TRBD1. The junction had 2 bases not matched to a gene; V was cut back by 5 bases and J by 3 bases. CDR1 is MGHDK, CDR2 SYGVNS, per germline. This CDR3 is 13 amino acids long. CDR3 in amino acids: CASSRQGTDTQYF. For the CDR3, the DNA is TGTGCCAGCAGTAGACAGGGAACAGATACGCAGTATTTT.

The chain recombines TRBV5-1 with TRBJ2-5, with TRBD2 matching 9 bases. The CDR3 is 15 amino acids. Germline V CDR1 and CDR2: SGHRS, YFSETQ. V lost 7 bases, J lost 5 bases, and 12 bases stayed unmatched. CDR3 bases: TGCGCCAGCCATCCGGGGGCGGGGGGGCGTGAGACCCAGTACTTC. Translating gives CASHPGAGGRETQYF.

The chain carries TRBV5-1 and TRBJ2-7, with 7 bases lining up with TRBD1. This CDR3 comprises 13 residues. V was pared by 4 bases and J by 5 bases, with 6 bases of the junction left unmatched. Germline CDR1 SGHRS, CDR2 YFSETQ. CDR3 coding DNA: TGCGCCAGCAGCACCGGGACAGTCCACGAGCAGTACTTC. It is translated as CASSTGTVHEQYF.

The chain is built from TRBV7-9 and TRBJ1-4; TRBD1 might be the D (6 bases). Germline V gene sequence: CDR1 SEHNR, CDR2 FQNEAQ (reference sequence). V was cut by 5 bases and J by 5 bases, with 18 bases left in between. The CDR3 is 16 residues long. Here the CDR3 reads CASSPYPGQGNEKLFF. The CDR3 DNA follows: TGTGCCAGCAGCCCTTACCCGGGACAAGGGAATGAAAAACTGTTTTTT.

J is TRBJ1-1 and V is TRBV19, with 8 bases lining up with TRBD1. Per the germline V gene, CDR1 is LNHDA and CDR2 is SQIVND (reference sequence). With 2 bases clipped from V and 1 base from J, the junction kept 9 bases outside the gene matches. The CDR3 runs 17 residues. The CDR3 protein is CASSIFSGGAGNTEAFF. The DNA of the CDR3 is TGTGCCAGTAGTATATTTTCAGGGGGCGCCGGGAACACTGAAGCTTTCTTT.

V gene TRBV9 combines with J gene TRBJ1-3, with D possibly TRBD1 on 6 matching bases. The CDR3 is made up of 15 amino acids. CDR1 and CDR2 from the germline V gene are SGDLS and YYNGEE. V shed 0 bases and J shed 0 bases, with 7 bases lying between them. Written as DNA, the CDR3 is TGTGCCAGCAGCGTAGAGGGGGACTCTGGAAACACCATATATTTT. Translated: CASSVEGDSGNTIYF.

V usage is TRBV2 and J usage is TRBJ1-5; 8 bases map to TRBD1. Germline assignment: CDR1 SNHLY and CDR2 FYNNEI. V lost 6 bases, J lost 7 bases, and 11 bases stayed unmatched. The CDR3 spans 15 residues. CDR3 residues: CASSLQPGGPQPQHF. The CDR3 nucleotides read TGTGCCAGCAGCCTACAACCAGGGGGCCCACAGCCCCAGCATTTT.

V usage is TRBV25-1 and J usage is TRBJ2-6; D is undetermined. This CDR3 is 14 amino acids long. CDR1 and CDR2 from the germline V gene are MGHDK and SYGVNS. V gave up 2 bases and J gave up 3 bases, with 5 bases separating them. The CDR3 loop is CASSETGGANVLTF. The CDR3 region has the DNA TGTGCCAGCAGTGAAACGGGTGGGGCCAACGTCCTGACTTTC.

The chain recombines TRBV2 with TRBJ2-1, with 9 nucleotides matching TRBD2. The CDR3 length is 15 residues. CDR1 and CDR2 from the germline V gene are SNHLY and FYNNEI. V gave up 4 bases and J gave up 9 bases; unmatched junction bases: 10. In DNA form, the CDR3 reads TGTGCCAGCAGTGCCCTTCGCGGGGGGGCCCCTGAGCAGTTCTTC. The encoded protein is CASSALRGGAPEQFF.

As concerns this clone: Additional DNA sequences in this sample encode the identical CDR3. This chain joins TRBV7-2 and TRBJ2-5, with 8 bases aligning to TRBD2. Germline loops: CDR1 SGHTA, CDR2 FQGNSA. There are 15 residues in the CDR3. After removal of 0 bases from V and 5 bases from J, the junction contained 5 bases not matched to a gene. CDR3 loop: CASSLAGLAGETQYF. The CDR3 region has the DNA TGTGCCAGCAGCTTAGCCGGACTAGCTGGGGAGACCCAGTACTTC.

The rearrangement uses TRBV4-1 and TRBJ2-2; the match to TRBD1 covers 11 bases. With V trimmed by 2 bases and J by 5 bases, 16 bases remained unmatched. Germline-derived CDR1 and CDR2 are MGHRA and YSYEKL. This CDR3 comprises 20 residues. Here the CDR3 DNA reads TGCGCCAGCAGCCAACCTGTGGGACAGGGGGTAGCCGGGGGAACCGGGGAGCTGTTTTTT. This translates into CASSQPVGQGVAGGTGELFF.